These 32 T cell receptor beta chains share one sample of origin, sequenced in a study of brain T cells in children with intractable seizures. Time point specified: blood from clinic visit 5 months post-surgery; TSC patient then seizure free. Here immunoSEQ multiplex PCR was the method, and the copy in TCRdb shows in-frame clones only, minus some. Seen here are about 350,000 clones, over 90% observed once, and the top ten hold around 6%. The material was peripheral blood, obtained 4 to 6 months after surgery. The receptors here all came from a boy younger than two with tuberous sclerosis and intractable seizures.

The chain has TRBV3-1 (or the pseudogene TRBV3-2) and TRBJ2-2, with D perhaps assigned TRBD1 or TRBD2 (6 bases each). Trimming removed 0 bases from V and 7 bases from J, with 15 bases in between. The germline V gene encodes CDR1 LGHDT and CDR2 YNNKEL (reference sequence). The CDR3 has 16 amino acids. CDR3 nucleotide sequence: TGTGCCAGCAGCCAAGAAGGGGGGCCCCGCGGCGGGGAGCTGTTTTTT. Protein: CASSQEGGPRGGELFF.

The table lists this clone with a count of one. V usage is TRBV11-2 and J usage is TRBJ2-1; tentatively, D is TRBD2 (6 bases). This CDR3 contains 14 residues. The V end lost 2 bases, the J end lost 3 bases, and 8 bases lay between the germline ends. CDR1 SGHAT and CDR2 FQNNGV come from the germline V gene. The CDR3 loop is CASSLSSGYNEQFF. DNA of the CDR3: TGTGCCAGCAGCTTAAGTAGCGGCTACAATGAGCAGTTCTTC.

This chain uses TRBV4-1 with TRBJ1-2; no reliable D call. Germline values: CDR1 MGHRA, CDR2 YSYEKL. This CDR3 has 15 amino acids. V was trimmed by 3 bases and J by 3 bases, leaving 14 bases between them. This chain's CDR3 is CASSQTPTQDYGYTF. Written as DNA, the CDR3 is TGCGCCAGCAGCCAGACCCCGACGCAGGACTATGGCTACACCTTC.

The J gene is TRBJ2-7, the V gene TRBV11-3, with 7 bases matching TRBD2. V lost 3 bases, J lost 1 base, and 6 bases stayed unmatched. Germline CDR1 and CDR2: SGHNT and YENEEA. The CDR3 totals 15 residues. The chain's CDR3 is CASSFISGRSYEQYF. CDR3 coding DNA: TGTGCCAGCAGCTTCATTAGCGGGCGGTCCTACGAGCAGTACTTC. The whole variable domain, remainder taken from reference TRBV11-3 and TRBJ2-7, is EAGVVQSPRYKIIEKKQPVAFWCNPISGHNTLYWYLQNLGQGPELLIRYENEEAVDDSQLPKDRFSAERLKGVDSTLKIQPAELGDSAVYLCASSFISGRSYEQYFGPGTRLTVT.

This chain links TRBV2 with TRBJ2-7; D remains unclear. Per the germline V gene, CDR1 is SNHLY and CDR2 is FYNNEI. The CDR3 contains 15 residues. Trimming cost V 7 bases and J 0 bases, with 16 bases left between them. The CDR3 region is CASTPTVPSSYEQYF. The CDR3 nucleotides are TGTGCCAGCACGCCCACAGTTCCGAGCTCCTACGAGCAGTACTTC.

This clone has only a few counts. This chain connects TRBV6-6 to TRBJ2-7; D not certain. Germline V gives CDR1 MNHNY, CDR2 SVGAGI (reference sequence). This CDR3 region has 12 residues. The V and J ends lost 7 bases and 9 bases respectively, with 16 bases between them. In nucleotides, the CDR3 is TGTGCCAGCACCGCCGACATCACGGGGCAGTACTTC. Translation gives CASTADITGQYF.

The chain joins TRBV7-2 to TRBJ1-2, with TRBD1 matching over 7 bases. The CDR3 has 14 amino acids. Losses at the gene ends were 5 bases for V and 5 bases for J; bases not matched to a gene: 8. Germline V gene sequence: CDR1 SGHTA, CDR2 FQGNSA. CDR3 sequence: CASSRGQMKYGYTF. CDR3 in DNA: TGTGCCAGCAGCCGGGGACAGATGAAGTATGGCTACACCTTC.

The genes are TRBV19 and TRBJ1-3, with a weak D call TRBD1 (6 bases). From germline, CDR1 is LNHDA and CDR2 SQIVND (reference sequence). The CDR3 sequence is 14 residues long. The germline V and J ends were trimmed by 4 bases and 4 bases, with 11 bases remaining between them. The CDR3 bases are TGTGCCAGTAGTAAGGACAGCCCAGGAAACACCATATATTTT. Translated, it gives CASSKDSPGNTIYF.

The DNA for the CDR3 is TGTGCCAGCAGCTTAGAGGCGGCGGGAGGGGTCGATACGCAGTATTTT. It yields the protein CASSLEAAGGVDTQYF. V and J are TRBV11-2 and TRBJ2-3; 9 bases fit TRBD2. The CDR3 runs to 16 residues. Germline V gene sequence: CDR1 SGHAT, CDR2 FQNNGV. The V segment lost 0 bases and the J segment 6 bases; nucleotides outside the gene matches: 7.

J is TRBJ2-1 and V is TRBV9, with 10 bases lining up with TRBD2. The V gene end was trimmed by 5 bases and the J gene end by 4 bases; junction bases not matched to a gene: 9. Germline V lookup: CDR1 SGDLS, CDR2 YYNGEE. This CDR3 comprises 16 residues. CDR3 sequence: CASSDSGGALYNEQFF. The CDR3 DNA reads as TGTGCCAGCAGTGACAGCGGGGGGGCCTTATACAATGAGCAGTTCTTC.

The chain combines TRBV4-1 with TRBJ2-5; 7 nucleotides align to TRBD2. This CDR3 has 14 residues. With 5 bases clipped from V and 2 bases from J, the junction kept 5 bases outside the gene matches. Germline V gene data show CDR1 as MGHRA and CDR2 as YSYEKL. DNA for the CDR3: TGCGCCAGCAGCGTAAGACTAGCACAAGAGACCCAGTACTTC. Translating it yields CASSVRLAQETQYF.

The gene calls are TRBV11-3 and TRBJ2-7; TRBD1 matches at 8 bases. The ends lost 3 bases at V and 7 bases at J; junction bases unmatched: 14. This CDR3 contains 16 residues. From germline, CDR1 is SGHNT and CDR2 YENEEA. As DNA, the CDR3 is TGTGCCAGCAGCTTCCCTTCGACAGGGGCCCCCTGGGAGCAGTACTTC. This sequence encodes CASSFPSTGAPWEQYF.

The chain combines TRBV5-1 with TRBJ2-7, with TRBD2 identical over 10 bases. V shed 0 bases, J shed 4 bases, and the junction held 7 bases outside the gene matches. CDR1 is SGHRS, CDR2 YFSETQ, per germline. The CDR3 totals 16 residues. In DNA, the CDR3 is TGCGCCAGCAGCTTGGAGTCAGCGGGAGGGCCTTACGAGCAGTACTTC. This sequence encodes CASSLESAGGPYEQYF.

V is TRBV5-1 and J is TRBJ2-7; D is unclear. The length of the CDR3 is 15 residues. Trimming pared 1 base from V and 0 bases from J, leaving 11 bases between. The V gene's germline CDR1 is SGHRS and CDR2 YFSETQ. This CDR3 is CASSLRAQSSYEQYF. Written as DNA, the CDR3 is TGCGCCAGCAGCTTGAGGGCCCAAAGCTCCTACGAGCAGTACTTC.

The chain's CDR3 is CASSEDPGQGGQPQHF. CDR3 nucleotide sequence: TGTGCCAGCAGTGAAGACCCGGGACAGGGTGGACAGCCCCAGCATTTT. The V call is TRBV2, the J call TRBJ1-5; 9 nucleotides agree with TRBD1. J gave up 7 bases and V 1 base, and 8 bases lay outside the gene matches. In germline, CDR1 is SNHLY, CDR2 FYNNEI. The CDR3 is 16 residues long.

The chain carries TRBV6-5 and TRBJ1-1; no reliable D call. Trimming left V 4 bases short and J 0 bases short, with 6 bases between. This CDR3 is 13 amino acids long. CDR1 MNHEY and CDR2 SVGAGI come from the germline V gene. CDR3 loop: CASSWTVNTEAFF. For the CDR3, the DNA is TGTGCCAGCAGTTGGACGGTGAACACTGAAGCTTTCTTT.

CDR3 sequence: CAWMGTGGDYGYTF. The DNA for the CDR3 is TGTGCCTGGATGGGGACAGGGGGCGACTATGGCTACACCTTC. This chain joins TRBV30 and TRBJ1-2; 12 bases map to TRBD1. CDR1 is GTSNPN, CDR2 SVGIG, per germline (reference sequence). The V segment lost 4 bases and the J segment 3 bases; nucleotides outside the gene matches: 3. The CDR3 loop spans 14 amino acids.

The rearrangement uses TRBV5-6 and TRBJ2-2; possible D gene TRBD2, 6 bases. The germline CDR1 and CDR2 sequences are SGHDT and YYEEEE. The length of the CDR3 is 15 residues. V was shortened by 7 bases and J by 1 base, with 14 bases between the two germline ends. As DNA, the CDR3 is TGTGCCAGCGTACGGGGAGGCGGGAACACCGGGGAGCTGTTTTTT. This translates into CASVRGGGNTGELFF.

The chain links TRBV4-1 to TRBJ2-5; TRBD2 aligns across 9 bases. The CDR3 length is 16 residues. The J segment lost 5 bases and the V segment lost 3 bases, leaving 10 bases of the junction unmatched. Germline CDR1 is MGHRA and CDR2 is YSYEKL. The CDR3 region has the DNA TGCGCCAGCAGCCAGTTACCGGGACTAGCTGGGGAGACCCAGTACTTC. Its translation: CASSQLPGLAGETQYF.

The chain carries TRBV27 and TRBJ1-2; D remains unclear. Germline CDR1 reads MNHEY; CDR2 reads SMNVEV (reference sequence). V shed 6 bases and J shed 4 bases, with 12 bases lying between them. The CDR3 is made up of 13 amino acids. The CDR3 bases are TGTGCCAGCAGCTCCAGAAACCGCTATGGCTACACCTTC. Translating it yields CASSSRNRYGYTF.

The rearrangement uses TRBV19 and TRBJ2-7; TRBD1 might be the D (5 bases). The V end was cut by 4 bases, the J end by 4 bases, with 20 bases between. Germline V CDR1 and CDR2: LNHDA, SQIVND (reference sequence). The CDR3 contains 16 residues. CDR3 nucleotide sequence: TGTGCCAGTAGTACACGCCACAGGAATCGTTTTTACGAGCAGTACTTC. This gives the protein CASSTRHRNRFYEQYF.

The chain recombines TRBV5-1 with TRBJ2-1, with 10 bases lining up with TRBD1. Germline-derived CDR1 and CDR2 are SGHRS and YFSETQ. Losses at the gene ends were 2 bases for V and 6 bases for J; bases not matched to a gene: 11. This CDR3 spans 17 amino acids. CDR3 DNA: TGCGCCAGCAGCTTCCACCTTTCCGGGACAGGGGTCAATGAGCAGTTCTTC. Its protein product is CASSFHLSGTGVNEQFF.

The chain recombines TRBV12-5 with TRBJ2-7, with TRBD2 matching 13 bases. Unmatched junction bases numbered 21, after V lost 2 bases and J lost 2 bases. The CDR3 length is 22 residues. CDR1 and CDR2 from the germline V gene are LGHNT and FRNRAP. CDR3: CASGLKPLSGLAGQTSTYEQYF. DNA for the CDR3: TGTGCTAGTGGTTTGAAACCTCTATCGGGACTAGCGGGGCAGACATCCACCTACGAGCAGTACTTC.

The chain couples TRBV18 to TRBJ2-7; the D gene is possibly TRBD2 (5 bases). Per the germline V gene, CDR1 is KGHSH and CDR2 is LQKENI. The CDR3 loop spans 12 amino acids. V lost 7 bases, J lost 5 bases, and 12 bases lay in between. This chain's CDR3 is CASYEGNDEQYF. DNA for the CDR3: TGTGCCAGCTATGAGGGCAACGACGAGCAGTACTTC. The complete variable domain, with remaining parts taken from reference TRBV18 and TRBJ2-7, reads NAGVMQNPRHLVRRRGQEARLRCSPMKGHSHVYWYRQLPEEGLKFMVYLQKENIIDESGMPKERFSAEFPKEGPSILRIQQVVRGDSAAYFCASYEGNDEQYFGPGTRLTVT.

This sequence joins TRBV9 and TRBJ2-7; D assignment may be TRBD1 or TRBD2 (5 bases each). The CDR3 is 15 residues long. Germline-derived CDR1 and CDR2 are SGDLS and YYNGEE. V was shortened by 0 bases and J by 2 bases, with 12 bases between the two germline ends. The CDR3 reads CASSVASGQPYEQYF. As DNA, the CDR3 is TGTGCCAGCAGCGTAGCGTCGGGGCAGCCCTACGAGCAGTACTTC.

The chain links TRBV7-6 to TRBJ2-1; perhaps TRBD2 as D (5 bases). Trimming removed 6 bases at V and 4 bases at J, with 19 bases between. Germline values: CDR1 SGHVS, CDR2 FNYEAQ. This CDR3 has 16 residues. CDR3 nucleotides: TGTGCCAGCAGGATCGAGGCCACAACGGGATACAATGAGCAGTTCTTC. This translates into CASRIEATTGYNEQFF.

This sequence joins TRBV6-5 and TRBJ1-6; 7 bases map to TRBD1. Germline CDR1 is MNHEY and CDR2 is SVGAGI. V lost 4 bases and J lost 6; bases outside the gene matches: 9. This CDR3 spans 16 amino acids. The CDR3 DNA reads as TGTGCCAGCAGTTCAGAGGACAGGTCGGGTAATTCACCCCTCCACTTT. This gives the protein CASSSEDRSGNSPLHF.

This chain links TRBV15 with TRBJ2-3; D unclear. The germline V and J ends were trimmed by 0 bases and 2 bases, with 9 bases remaining between them. The CDR3 runs to 15 residues. Germline CDR1 reads LNHNV; CDR2 reads YYDKDF (reference sequence). CDR3 sequence reads: CATSRDLGLTDTQYF. DNA of the CDR3: TGTGCCACCAGCAGAGATCTCGGCCTCACAGATACGCAGTATTTT.

The J gene is TRBJ2-3, the V gene TRBV9; 7 bases map to TRBD2. V lost 4 bases, J lost 2 bases, and 7 bases stayed unmatched. In germline, CDR1 is SGDLS, CDR2 YYNGEE. The CDR3 has 15 amino acids. The CDR3 region is CASSPRLAFTDTQYF. The CDR3, as DNA: TGTGCCAGCAGCCCACGACTAGCTTTCACAGATACGCAGTATTTT.

The genes are TRBV4-2 and TRBJ2-7, with D perhaps matching TRBD1 (5 bases). Between the trimmed V and J ends, which lost 3 bases and 1 base, there was a span of 25 bases. The germline gives CDR1 LGHNA, CDR2 YNFKEQ. The CDR3 is made up of 19 amino acids. CDR3 DNA sequence: TGTGCCAGCAGCCACCTGTTACTACTCAGGGATACCCCTTCCTACGAGCAGTACTTC. It translates to CASSHLLLLRDTPSYEQYF.

This sequence joins TRBV5-4 and TRBJ1-1; D not certain. V was pared by 3 bases and J by 5 bases, with 8 bases between. The CDR3 spans 12 residues. CDR1 and CDR2 (germline): SGHNT, YYREEE (reference sequence). CDR3 coding DNA: TGTGCCAGCAGCTCACAACGTACTGAAGCTTTCTTT. It is translated as CASSSQRTEAFF.

The chain employs TRBV12-3 or TRBV12-4 and TRBJ1-1; D is uncertain. This CDR3 region has 13 residues. The V and J ends lost 1 base and 4 bases respectively, with 7 bases between them. The CDR3 nucleotides are TGTGCCAGCAGTTTAGGGGGAACCACTGAAGCTTTCTTT. Translating it yields CASSLGGTTEAFF.